The T cell receptor beta chain under discussion was sequenced for a study of shared clonotypes between healthy human individuals. Whole-study findings and limits: Naive CD4 clonotype sharing across a handful of donors was 4.5% to 6%. Estimated richness values were generally larger in naive subsets than in memory subsets.

Libraries were prepared by immunoSEQ multiplex PCR; TCRdb keeps only in-frame clonotypes and omits some of them. This table holds about a million clones, 70% to 80% found once. Trimming removed 6 bases at V and 5 bases at J, with 23 bases between. CDR3 length equals 16 residues. Looked up from germline, CDR1 is KGHSH and CDR2 is LQKENI. Comments on this clone: The antigen remains undetermined.

The chain employs TRBV18 and TRBJ2-7, with D perhaps being TRBD1 or TRBD2 (5 bases each). The receptor was derived from a man aged 18 to 30 in good health. The sample was memory CD4+ T cells sorted from blood. Subset described: CD45RA-negative fraction. CDR3 coding DNA: TGTGCCAGCTCTCCATATACCGGGACCTTTGAAAACGAGCAGTACTTC. Amino acid sequence: CASSPYTGTFENEQYF.